This T cell receptor (beta chain) was observed in a study of T-cell reconstitution after alpha-beta-depleted transplantation in children. This clonotype showed up many times. Library preparation (for TCRbeta) was performed with unique molecular identifiers. TCRdb analysed the PCR reads with MiXCR anew, one entry per CDR3 protein. The sample records about 690,000 distinct CDR3 sequences, roughly 17% being singletons. V was trimmed by 3 bases and J by 8 bases, leaving 23 bases between them. CDR1 is LGHNT and CDR2 is FRNRAP in the germline V gene. This CDR3 is 17 amino acids long. The V gene is TRBV12-5, the J gene TRBJ2-1; D gene uncertain. This material consisted of PBMCs from the stem cell graft donor, taken from the stem cell graft. The TCR comes from a human donor who donated a stem cell graft to a child with acute myeloid leukemia. The CDR3 DNA follows: TGTGCTAGTGGTTTCACACTACCACAACAACGGTTGCATGAGCAGTTCTTC. Translation: CASGFTLPQQRLHEQFF. The entire variable domain, with the rest obtained from reference TRBV12-5 and TRBJ2-1, is as follows: DARVTQTPRHKVTEMGQEVTMRCQPILGHNTVFWYRQTMMQGLELLAYFRNRAPLDDSGMPKDRFSAEMPDATLATLKIQPSEPRDSAVYFCASGFTLPQQRLHEQFFGPGTRLTVL.